This T cell receptor (beta chain) was sequenced for a study of Ad26.COV2.S vaccination and SARS-CoV-2 variants. This table comes from immunoSEQ multiplex PCR, and its TCRdb copy is limited to in-frame clones, with some not included. The data hold around 300,000 clones, with 65% to 90% observed a single time. The sample holds a few counts of this clone. Documented treatment: 15 to 20 received Ad26.COV2.S at low or high dose, single or two shots; roughly 5 received placebo; per-sample allocation not given. The samples date from day 63 after the first vaccine or placebo injection. The sequence derives from a person aged 18-65 years who received the Ad26.COV2.S COVID-19 vaccine or a placebo. Sequences were derived from peripheral blood, sampled in a trial of Ad26.COV2.S vaccine versus placebo.

The CDR3 protein is CASSELAGYNEQFF. In nucleotides, the CDR3 is TGTGCCAGCAGTGAACTAGCGGGTTACAATGAGCAGTTCTTC. V usage is TRBV6-1 and J usage is TRBJ2-1; 8 bases agree with TRBD2. V shed 2 bases and J 4 bases; nucleotides not matched to a gene: 1. The CDR3 length is 14 residues. The germline gives CDR1 MNHNS, CDR2 SASEGT.